What follows are 2 T cell receptor beta chains derived from one specimen sequenced in a study of blood T cell repertoires in COVID-19. Method: immunoSEQ multiplex PCR; TCRdb's copy keeps in-frame clones and lacks some. This sample has about 160,000 clones, with approximately 91% found just once. The sample was peripheral blood. These receptors all come from a man aged 18 to 30 with acute or convalescent COVID-19.

The rearrangement links TRBV27 to TRBJ1-1; D uncertain. The germline CDR1 and CDR2 sequences are MNHEY and SMNVEV (reference sequence). The V end lost 5 bases, the J end lost 3 bases, and 13 bases lay between the germline ends. CDR3 length: 14 residues. The DNA for the CDR3 is TGTGCCAGCAGTCCCACAAGCGCGGACACTGAAGCTTTCTTT. Translated: CASSPTSADTEAFF.

The chain combines TRBV12-5 with TRBJ2-7; D is ambiguous. Trimming removed 0 bases at V and 5 bases at J, with 17 bases between. The CDR3 consists of 16 residues. Looked up from germline, CDR1 is LGHNT and CDR2 is FRNRAP. The CDR3 DNA reads TGTGCTAGTGGTTTGGTACTCGGCCGCGCGGCCCACGAGCAGTACTTC. Its translation: CASGLVLGRAAHEQYF.